This T cell receptor (beta chain) was captured in a study of memory CD4+ T cells and cytomegalovirus serostatus. Study summary: This sample comes from healthy Belgian adults, roughly 9 CMV seropositive, around 26 seronegative. Study observations and caveats: A US-trained random forest predicted CMV serostatus with median AUC around 0.9.

Trimming removed 6 bases from V and 1 base from J, with 12 bases in between. The CDR3 sequence is 14 residues long. Germline lookup yields CDR1 MNHEY and CDR2 SVGAGI. This clone has just one count. No antigen is known for it. The sort gate was single viable CD3+CD4+CD8-CD45RO+ cells for memory CD4+ T cells. TCRdb keeps only in-frame clones here, not all; method: immunoSEQ multiplex PCR. The data show 55,000 to 75,000 clones, around 83% seen once. Sequences were obtained from memory CD4+ T cells from blood. This clonotype originated in an adult in good health and CMV-seronegative. The chain uses TRBV6-5 and TRBJ1-1; D is perhaps TRBD1 (5 bases). The CDR3 region has the DNA TGTGCCAGCAGGTCGGGACGGACGAACACTGAAGCTTTCTTT. Translation gives CASRSGRTNTEAFF.